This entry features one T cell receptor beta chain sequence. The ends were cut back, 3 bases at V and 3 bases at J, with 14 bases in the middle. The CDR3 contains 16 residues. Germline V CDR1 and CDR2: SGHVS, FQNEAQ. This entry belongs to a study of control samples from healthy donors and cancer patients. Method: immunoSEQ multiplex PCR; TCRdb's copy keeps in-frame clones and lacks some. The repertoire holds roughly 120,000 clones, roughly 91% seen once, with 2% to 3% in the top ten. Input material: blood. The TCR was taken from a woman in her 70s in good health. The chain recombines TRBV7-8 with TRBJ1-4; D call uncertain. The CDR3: CASSFSGRNANEKLFF. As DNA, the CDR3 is TGTGCCAGCAGCTTCTCCGGGCGCAACGCTAATGAAAAACTGTTTTTT.